The present T cell receptor beta chain was sequenced within a study of regulatory T cells in long-lasting Graves disease. Time point described: persistent/refractory GD, antithyroid drugs over 5 years with positive TRAb. Isolated PBMC RNA provided the starting material for the TCR library. CDR3 regions were amplified by Arm-PCR using iRepertoire HTBI primers to build TCR beta libraries. In the original processing: Identification across samples found about 65 TRBV and 15 or so TRBJ segments. TCRdb reanalysed the multiplex PCR reads using MiXCR and keeps one entry per CDR3 protein. For this entry, the V and J calls and clone size follow TCRdb and not the study's own pipeline. The table lists 400,000 to 500,000 distinct CDR3 sequences, around 20% of them singletons. The sample in question was peripheral blood mononuclear cells (PBMCs), obtained when the disease was refractory, from a patient treated with antithyroid drugs. The TCR sequence derives from a female donor with Graves disease.

The CDR3 nucleotides read TGTGCCAGCAGCCTGCCCTCCGGGACTGCCCCCGGGGAGCTGTTTTTT. It codes for CASSLPSGTAPGELFF. The chain employs TRBV5-5 and TRBJ2-2, with D perhaps TRBD2 (6 bases). The CDR3 has 16 amino acids. V was cut by 4 bases and J by 6 bases, with 19 bases left in between. Germline V lookup: CDR1 SGHKS, CDR2 YYEKEE (reference sequence).